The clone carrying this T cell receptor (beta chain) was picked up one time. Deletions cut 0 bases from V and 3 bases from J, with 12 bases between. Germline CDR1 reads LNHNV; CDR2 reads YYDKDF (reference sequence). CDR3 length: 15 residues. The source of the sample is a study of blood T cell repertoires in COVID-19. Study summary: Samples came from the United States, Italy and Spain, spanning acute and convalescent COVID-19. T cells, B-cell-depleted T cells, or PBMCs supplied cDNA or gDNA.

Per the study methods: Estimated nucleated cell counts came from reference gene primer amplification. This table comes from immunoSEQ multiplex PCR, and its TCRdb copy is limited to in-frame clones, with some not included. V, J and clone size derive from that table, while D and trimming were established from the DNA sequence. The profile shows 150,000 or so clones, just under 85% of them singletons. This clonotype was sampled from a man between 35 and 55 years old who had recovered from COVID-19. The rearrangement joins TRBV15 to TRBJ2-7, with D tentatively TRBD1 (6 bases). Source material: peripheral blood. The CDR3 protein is CATSREPGHIYEQYF. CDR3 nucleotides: TGTGCCACCAGCAGAGAACCGGGACACATCTACGAGCAGTACTTC. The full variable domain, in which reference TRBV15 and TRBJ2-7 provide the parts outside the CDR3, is DAMVIQNPRYQVTQFGKPVTLSCSQTLNHNVMYWYQQKSSQAPKLLFHYYDKDFNNEADTPDNFQSRRPNTSFCFLDIRSPGLGDTAMYLCATSREPGHIYEQYFGPGTRLTVT.